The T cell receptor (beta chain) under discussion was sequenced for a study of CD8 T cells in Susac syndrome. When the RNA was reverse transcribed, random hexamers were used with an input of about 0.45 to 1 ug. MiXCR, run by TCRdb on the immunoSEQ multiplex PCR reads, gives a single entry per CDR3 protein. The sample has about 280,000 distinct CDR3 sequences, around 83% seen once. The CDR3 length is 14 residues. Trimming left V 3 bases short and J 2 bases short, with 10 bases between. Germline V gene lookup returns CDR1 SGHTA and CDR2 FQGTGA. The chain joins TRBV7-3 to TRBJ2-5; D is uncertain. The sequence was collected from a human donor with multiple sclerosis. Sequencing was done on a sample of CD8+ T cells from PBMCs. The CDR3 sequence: CASSFVRFQETQYF. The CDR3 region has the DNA TGTGCCAGCAGCTTTGTAAGATTTCAAGAGACCCAGTACTTC.